What follows are 9 T cell receptor beta chains derived from one specimen sequenced in a study of radiation and T cells in renal cell carcinoma. Some clones are missing from TCRdb's copy, which holds only in-frame ones; the method was immunoSEQ multiplex PCR. The repertoire holds more than 4,500 clones, with approximately 59% as singletons. Treatment noted: 15 Gy SBRT to primary tumor, nephrectomy 4 weeks later. This material consisted of tumor tissue, taken from a patient whose treatment included radiotherapy and nephrectomy. Every receptor here comes from a man between 60 and 75 years old with renal cell carcinoma.

CDR3 region: CASSDRGREQYF. CDR3 nucleotide sequence: TGTGCCAGCAGTGATAGGGGCCGGGAGCAGTACTTC. The rearrangement joins TRBV2 to TRBJ2-7, with a possible D match to TRBD1 (5 bases). The CDR3 is made up of 12 amino acids. V was trimmed by 3 bases and J by 7 bases, leaving 10 bases between them. Germline V lookup: CDR1 SNHLY, CDR2 FYNNEI.

This clone was seen more than once but under ten times. The rearrangement uses TRBV11-2 and TRBJ2-1, with 10 bases identical to TRBD2. Germline assignment: CDR1 SGHAT and CDR2 FQNNGV. V lost 3 bases, J lost 7 bases, and 9 bases stayed unmatched. The CDR3 is 16 amino acids. Here the CDR3 DNA reads TGTGCCAGCAGCTTCACAGCCGGGACTAGCGCTAATGAGCAGTTCTTC. Translation: CASSFTAGTSANEQFF.

This chain links TRBV7-8 with TRBJ2-7; no clear D. V lost 1 base to trimming and J lost 4 bases, with 8 bases between them. The germline CDR1 and CDR2 sequences are SGHVS and FQNEAQ. The CDR3 loop spans 13 amino acids. CDR3 nucleotides: TGTGCCAGCAGCTTAGTCTCGGAATACGAGCAGTACTTC. This sequence encodes CASSLVSEYEQYF.

This clone was seen a handful of times. The CDR3 region has the DNA TGTGCCAGCAGCCAAGAAGGGGCCGGAGGCTACACCTTC. Translating gives CASSQEGAGGYTF. The chain is built from TRBV5-4 and TRBJ1-2, with D perhaps matching TRBD1 (5 bases). CDR3 size: 13 residues. V was trimmed by 4 bases and J by 8 bases, leaving 15 bases between them. Germline values: CDR1 SGHNT, CDR2 YYREEE (reference sequence).

The CDR3 DNA is TGTGCCAGCAGCGCAACCGTGGGGGGCTCGGTTACCGAGCAGTACTTC. Amino acid sequence: CASSATVGGSVTEQYF. V is TRBV5-5 and J is TRBJ2-7; D tentatively reads TRBD1 or TRBD2 (6 bases each). Trimming took 4 bases from V and 6 from J, leaving 23 bases between them. Germline V gives CDR1 SGHKS, CDR2 YYEKEE (reference sequence). The CDR3 is made up of 16 amino acids.

Only a few counts were recorded for this clone. The genes are TRBV7-9 and TRBJ1-1; D is perhaps TRBD1 (6 bases). V lost 3 bases and J lost 1, with 6 bases in between. Germline assignment: CDR1 SEHNR and CDR2 FQNEAQ (reference sequence). CDR3 length: 13 residues. The CDR3 sequence: CASSLDRNTEAFF. The CDR3 bases are TGTGCCAGCAGCTTGGACAGGAACACTGAAGCTTTCTTT.

The rearrangement links TRBV7-9 to TRBJ2-2; TRBD2 matches 8 bases. This CDR3 contains 18 residues. V lost 5 bases to trimming and J lost 5 bases; unmatched junction nucleotides: 16. Germline V lookup: CDR1 SEHNR, CDR2 FQNEAQ (reference sequence). The CDR3, as DNA: TGTGCCAGCAGCCTAGGACGGCAGAGCGGGAGAAGGACCGGGGAGCTGTTTTTT. Its protein is CASSLGRQSGRRTGELFF.

This chain uses TRBV7-9 with TRBJ1-2, with D perhaps TRBD1 (5 bases). Germline CDR1 reads SEHNR; CDR2 reads FQNEAQ (reference sequence). V shed 0 bases and J shed 7 bases, with 9 bases lying between them. This CDR3 is 13 amino acids long. CDR3 bases: TGTGCCAGCAGCTTAGCGCTAAGGGGTGGCTACACCTTC. Translation gives CASSLALRGGYTF.

The rearrangement uses TRBV21-1 and TRBJ2-2; the D call TRBD1 from the table was never checked on the DNA. TRBV21-1 is a pseudogene. The CDR3 is 16 residues long. CDR3 DNA sequence: TGTGCCAGCACCAAAGGTTCCAACAGGGCAACCGGGGAGCTGTTTTTT. Protein product: CASTKGSNRATGELFF.